The 32 T cell receptor beta chains listed next were all sequenced from one sample in a study of cytomegalovirus exposure and HLA in healthy donors. Amplification used 60 Vbeta primers and 13 Jbeta primers. Repertoires were generated with immunoSEQ multiplex PCR, while TCRdb's copy carries only in-frame clones and drops some. The sample lists about 110,000 clones, approximately 85% occurring once. The sequencing sample was made of PBMCs. The receptors here all came from a man aged 50-60 years in good health and CMV-seronegative.

The CDR3 is CASSPQRLAGGTDTQYF. In nucleotides, the CDR3 is TGTGCCAGCAGCCCCCAGCGACTAGCGGGGGGCACAGATACGCAGTATTTT. The genes are TRBV7-6 and TRBJ2-3; 12 bases line up with TRBD2. The CDR3 runs 17 residues. From germline, CDR1 is SGHVS and CDR2 FNYEAQ. V dropped 5 bases and J dropped 1; count of bases not matched to a gene: 7.

The chain links TRBV6-5 to TRBJ1-2; D ambiguous. This CDR3 comprises 13 residues. Trimming pared 5 bases from V and 4 bases from J, leaving 11 bases between. The germline gives CDR1 MNHEY, CDR2 SVGAGI. The CDR3 region has the DNA TGTGCCAGCAGTGTTAACTCCGTCTATGGCTACACCTTC. This sequence encodes CASSVNSVYGYTF.

The gene calls are TRBV19 and TRBJ1-1; a possible D gene is TRBD1 (5 bases). This CDR3 has 15 residues. CDR1 and CDR2 (germline): LNHDA, SQIVND (reference sequence). Trimming left V 3 bases short and J 4 bases short, with 15 bases between. CDR3 loop: CASSIGRGGGTEAFF. The CDR3 nucleotides read TGTGCCAGTAGTATTGGGCGGGGTGGGGGCACTGAAGCTTTCTTT. The full variable domain, in which reference TRBV19 and TRBJ1-1 provide the parts outside the CDR3, is DGGITQSPKYLFRKEGQNVTLSCEQNLNHDAMYWYRQDPGQGLRLIYYSQIVNDFQKGDIAEGYSVSREKKESFPLTVTSAQKNPTAFYLCASSIGRGGGTEAFFGQGTRLTVV.

The rearrangement joins TRBV5-1 to TRBJ1-5; perhaps TRBD1 as D (6 bases). This CDR3 is 14 amino acids long. Germline V CDR1 and CDR2: SGHRS, YFSETQ. Trimming left V 5 bases short and J 3 bases short, with 12 bases between. As DNA, the CDR3 is TGCGCCAGCAGGGGGGGGCAGTTCAATCAGCCCCAGCATTTT. It encodes CASRGGQFNQPQHF.

The chain carries TRBV7-9 and TRBJ2-2; 8 bases map to TRBD1. With V trimmed by 5 bases and J by 6 bases, 8 bases remained unmatched. Germline V gene data show CDR1 as SEHNR and CDR2 as FQNEAQ (reference sequence). This CDR3 has 15 residues. DNA for the CDR3: TGTGCCAGCAGCGAATACAGGGGGTTCGCCGGGGAGCTGTTTTTT. This sequence encodes CASSEYRGFAGELFF.

CDR3 nucleotide sequence: TGTGCCAGCAGCTTAGGCCCGTCGACTTTGAACACTGAAGCTTTCTTT. It is translated as CASSLGPSTLNTEAFF. The V and J genes are TRBV7-8 and TRBJ1-1, with D uncertain. Trimming removed 1 base from V and 0 bases from J, with 12 bases in between. In germline, CDR1 is SGHVS, CDR2 FQNEAQ. There are 16 residues in the CDR3.

V and J are TRBV28 and TRBJ1-4; D may be TRBD1 (5 bases). V dropped 4 bases and J dropped 0 bases, with 12 bases sitting between them. Looked up from germline, CDR1 is MDHEN and CDR2 is SYDVKM. The CDR3 contains 16 residues. The DNA for the CDR3 is TGTGCCAGCAGTTACCAGGGTGCAGCAACTAATGAAAAACTGTTTTTT. Translated, it gives CASSYQGAATNEKLFF.

The genes are TRBV6-1 and TRBJ1-6; 7 nucleotides align to TRBD1. From germline, CDR1 is MNHNS and CDR2 SASEGT. This CDR3 region has 13 residues. V lost 9 bases and J lost 8; bases outside the gene matches: 7. CDR3 protein: CASYDRADSPLHF. The CDR3 nucleotides are TGTGCCAGTTACGACAGGGCCGATTCACCCCTCCACTTT.

This clone was seen a handful of times. This chain uses TRBV18 with TRBJ1-1, with TRBD1 as a possible D gene (5 bases). From germline, CDR1 is KGHSH and CDR2 LQKENI. V was trimmed by 1 base and J by 0 bases, leaving 9 bases between them. CDR3 length: 15 amino acids. This CDR3 is CASSPRGGVNTEAFF. CDR3 coding DNA: TGTGCCAGCTCACCACGGGGGGGGGTGAACACTGAAGCTTTCTTT.

The genes are TRBV7-2 and TRBJ2-7, with D tentatively TRBD1 (6 bases). V was trimmed by 3 bases and J by 3 bases, leaving 15 bases between them. The CDR3 is 15 amino acids. Germline CDR1 reads SGHTA; CDR2 reads FQGNSA. CDR3 residues: CASSLESRGFYEQYF. The DNA for the CDR3 is TGTGCCAGCAGCTTGGAGAGCAGGGGATTCTACGAGCAGTACTTC.

This clone has just one count. The rearrangement links TRBV7-2 to TRBJ2-3; 11 nucleotides align to TRBD2. Germline-derived CDR1 and CDR2 are SGHTA and FQGNSA. The CDR3 has 18 residues. The ends lost 1 base at V and 0 bases at J; junction bases unmatched: 6. The CDR3 DNA is TGTGCCAGCAGCTTAGGGCTAGCGGGGGGCCCTAGCACAGATACGCAGTATTTT. Its protein product is CASSLGLAGGPSTDTQYF.

The V call is TRBV19, the J call TRBJ2-1, with 12 bases aligning to TRBD2. The junction had 6 bases not matched to a gene; V was cut back by 7 bases and J by 8 bases. Germline V gene sequence: CDR1 LNHDA, CDR2 SQIVND (reference sequence). There are 14 residues in the CDR3. CDR3 sequence reads: CASKSSGGADEQFF. The CDR3 DNA follows: TGTGCCAGTAAATCTAGCGGGGGGGCCGATGAGCAGTTCTTC. The variable domain in full, completed from reference TRBV19 and TRBJ2-1, reads DGGITQSPKYLFRKEGQNVTLSCEQNLNHDAMYWYRQDPGQGLRLIYYSQIVNDFQKGDIAEGYSVSREKKESFPLTVTSAQKNPTAFYLCASKSSGGADEQFFGPGTRLTVL.

The chain is built from TRBV6-4 and TRBJ2-3; TRBD2 might be the D (6 bases). The CDR3 is 15 residues long. V dropped 8 bases and J dropped 2 bases, with 17 bases sitting between them. CDR1 is MRHNA and CDR2 is SNTAGT in the germline V gene. CDR3 bases: TGTGCCAGCGGGCCTTCGGGGGTAACCACAGATACGCAGTATTTT. This translates into CASGPSGVTTDTQYF.

J is TRBJ1-1 and V is TRBV10-3; D gene uncertain. Per the germline V gene, CDR1 is ENHRY and CDR2 is SYGVKD. V lost 0 bases and J lost 3, with 8 bases in between. CDR3 length: 14 amino acids. CDR3 sequence (DNA): TGTGCCATCAGTGAGTCCCCTGAGGACACTGAAGCTTTCTTT. The encoded protein is CAISESPEDTEAFF.

This sequence joins TRBV6-1 and TRBJ1-3; no firm D call. Trimming removed 4 bases at V and 4 bases at J, with 11 bases between. Germline V gives CDR1 MNHNS, CDR2 SASEGT. The CDR3 covers 14 residues. CDR3 region: CASSGAGRGNTIYF. The CDR3 nucleotides read TGTGCCAGCAGTGGGGCGGGGAGGGGAAACACCATATATTTT.

The V and J genes are TRBV5-6 and TRBJ2-3; TRBD1 might be the D (5 bases). V lost 2 bases and J lost 4, with 14 bases in between. Germline assignment: CDR1 SGHDT and CDR2 YYEEEE. CDR3 length equals 15 residues. Here the CDR3 DNA reads TGTGCCAGCAGCTTTGGTCAGGGTGTTTCAGATACGCAGTATTTT. It encodes CASSFGQGVSDTQYF. Full variable domain (missing parts from reference TRBV5-6 and TRBJ2-3): DAGVTQSPTHLIKTRGQQVTLRCSPKSGHDTVSWYQQALGQGPQFIFQYYEEEERQRGNFPDRFSGHQFPNYSSELNVNALLLGDSALYLCASSFGQGVSDTQYFGPGTRLTVL.

J is TRBJ2-3 and V is TRBV7-2; 9 nucleotides align to TRBD2. CDR1 SGHTA and CDR2 FQGNSA come from the germline V gene. This CDR3 has 17 amino acids. The trim removed 2 bases at V and 1 base at J, leaving 7 bases unmatched. DNA for the CDR3: TGTGCCAGCAGCTTAAGTAGGCTAGCGGGGCGCACAGATACGCAGTATTTT. Translation: CASSLSRLAGRTDTQYF.

J is TRBJ2-1 and V is TRBV5-1; D is perhaps TRBD2 (7 bases). In germline, CDR1 is SGHRS, CDR2 YFSETQ. The CDR3 runs 15 residues. Trimming pared 4 bases from V and 0 bases from J, leaving 11 bases between. This CDR3 is CASSPGGTSYNEQFF. The CDR3 nucleotides are TGCGCCAGCAGCCCGGGGGGCACCTCCTACAATGAGCAGTTCTTC.

The chain uses TRBV10-3 and TRBJ1-1, with D perhaps matching TRBD1 (5 bases). The length of the CDR3 is 12 residues. V lost 5 bases and J 3 bases, leaving 7 bases between the germline ends. CDR1 ENHRY and CDR2 SYGVKD come from the germline V gene. The CDR3 reads CAISPQDTEAFF. The CDR3, as DNA: TGTGCCATCAGTCCACAGGACACTGAAGCTTTCTTT.

The table lists this clone with a count of one. The germline gene is not matched at one end of the junction; a read error may be the cause. In DNA, the CDR3 is TGTGCCAGCAGCGGGTGGTTAAAGGGGCGGGGGGGCACAGATACGCGGTATTTT. The encoded protein is CASSGWLKGRGGTDTRYF. The chain employs TRBV5-4 and TRBJ2-3; 9 bases are shared with TRBD2. The germline CDR1 and CDR2 sequences are SGHNT and YYREEE (reference sequence). This CDR3 is 18 amino acids long.

The genes are TRBV6-5 and TRBJ2-1; the match to TRBD2 covers 7 bases. Germline lookup yields CDR1 MNHEY and CDR2 SVGAGI. The CDR3 is 15 residues long. V lost 7 bases and J lost 5; bases outside the gene matches: 11. DNA of the CDR3: TGTGCCAGCACCGTCATGGGGGGGGTAAACAATGAGCAGTTCTTC. Protein: CASTVMGGVNNEQFF.

The gene calls are TRBV11-2 and TRBJ2-5; 9 positions agree with TRBD2. Germline loops: CDR1 SGHAT, CDR2 FQNNGV. The length of the CDR3 is 15 residues. After removal of 2 bases from V and 1 base from J, the junction contained 2 bases not matched to a gene. CDR3 protein: CASSLPRGGQETQYF. In DNA, the CDR3 is TGTGCCAGCAGCTTACCGCGGGGGGGCCAAGAGACCCAGTACTTC.

The rearrangement uses TRBV28 and TRBJ1-1, with D possibly matching TRBD1 (5 bases). Trimming removed 3 bases from V and 5 bases from J, with 13 bases in between. Germline V gives CDR1 MDHEN, CDR2 SYDVKM. This CDR3 is built from 14 residues. The CDR3 sequence is CASSFLPGGTEAFF. Written as DNA, the CDR3 is TGTGCCAGCAGTTTCCTCCCTGGGGGGACTGAAGCTTTCTTT.

The chain is built from TRBV11-2 and TRBJ2-5; D perhaps matches TRBD1 (6 bases). CDR3 length equals 14 residues. Looked up from germline, CDR1 is SGHAT and CDR2 is FQNNGV. Trimming took off 5 bases at V and 4 bases at J, with 14 bases between the two ends. The CDR3 here is CASSQQGSRETQYF. The CDR3 DNA is TGTGCCAGCAGCCAACAGGGAAGTCGAGAGACCCAGTACTTC.

The V call is TRBV4-3, the J call TRBJ2-3; unclear D gene. The CDR3 contains 16 residues. Per the germline V gene, CDR1 is LGHNA and CDR2 is YSLEER. With 0 bases removed from V and 3 bases from J, the gap between germline ends came to 13 bases. CDR3 in amino acids: CASSQDGVGTTDTQYF. The DNA of the CDR3 is TGCGCCAGCAGCCAAGATGGAGTCGGAACGACAGATACGCAGTATTTT.

This CDR3 is CASSYYRGQGYTEAFF. In DNA, the CDR3 is TGTGCCAGCAGTTACTATAGGGGACAGGGGTACACTGAAGCTTTCTTT. V gene TRBV6-5 combines with J gene TRBJ1-1; 10 bases fit TRBD1. The CDR3 runs to 16 residues. The junction had 5 bases not matched to a gene; V was cut back by 1 base and J by 3 bases. Germline CDR1 is MNHEY and CDR2 is SVGAGI.

This rearrangement joins TRBV18 to TRBJ2-1; D gene ambiguous. The CDR3 contains 17 residues. V lost 1 base and J lost 0, with 13 bases in between. CDR1 is KGHSH, CDR2 LQKENI, per germline. The CDR3 loop is CASSPRVSAISYNEQFF. The CDR3, as DNA: TGTGCCAGCTCACCACGTGTCAGCGCGATCTCCTACAATGAGCAGTTCTTC.

On this clone itself: Additional DNA sequences in this sample encode the identical CDR3. CDR3 bases: TGCGCCAGCAGCCGCTTTGGTGAGGGTTATAATTCACCCCTCCACTTT. Translating gives CASSRFGEGYNSPLHF. This chain connects TRBV5-1 to TRBJ1-6; no reliable D call. Germline V lookup: CDR1 SGHRS, CDR2 YFSETQ. V lost 4 bases to trimming and J lost 4 bases, with 15 bases between them. This CDR3 has 16 residues. The whole variable domain, remainder taken from reference TRBV5-1 and TRBJ1-6, is KAGVTQTPRYLIKTRGQQVTLSCSPISGHRSVSWYQQTPGQGLQFLFEYFSETQRNKGNFPGRFSGRQFSNSRSEMNVSTLELGDSALYLCASSRFGEGYNSPLHFGNGTRLTVT.

The chain recombines TRBV7-2 with TRBJ1-4; D may be TRBD1 (6 bases). Trimming removed 5 bases at V and 4 bases at J, with 11 bases between. Germline assignment: CDR1 SGHTA and CDR2 FQGNSA. The CDR3 spans 14 residues. The CDR3 DNA follows: TGTGCCAGCAGCACGGGACACGGTAATGAAAAACTGTTTTTT. This translates into CASSTGHGNEKLFF.

V gene TRBV6-6 combines with J gene TRBJ2-1, with TRBD1 matching 9 bases. This CDR3 region has 15 residues. V shed 4 bases and J 5 bases; nucleotides not matched to a gene: 6. From germline, CDR1 is MNHNY and CDR2 SVGAGI (reference sequence). The chain's CDR3 is CASSSDRGVHNEQFF. CDR3 bases: TGTGCCAGCAGTTCCGACAGGGGGGTCCACAATGAGCAGTTCTTC.

This chain joins TRBV21-1 and TRBJ1-1; the table's D call, TRBD1, has no DNA check behind it. TRBV21-1 is marked as a pseudogene. The CDR3 is made up of 14 amino acids. This CDR3 reads CASSPRTALSRAFF. In DNA, the CDR3 is TGTGCCAGCAGCCCCCGGACAGCACTGAGCCGAGCTTTCTTT.

V usage is TRBV5-1 and J usage is TRBJ2-2; D ambiguous. The germline CDR1 and CDR2 sequences are SGHRS and YFSETQ. There are 14 residues in the CDR3. V shed 0 bases and J shed 1 base, with 4 bases lying between them. This CDR3 is CASSLDMNTGELFF. The CDR3 DNA reads as TGCGCCAGCAGCTTGGACATGAACACCGGGGAGCTGTTTTTT.